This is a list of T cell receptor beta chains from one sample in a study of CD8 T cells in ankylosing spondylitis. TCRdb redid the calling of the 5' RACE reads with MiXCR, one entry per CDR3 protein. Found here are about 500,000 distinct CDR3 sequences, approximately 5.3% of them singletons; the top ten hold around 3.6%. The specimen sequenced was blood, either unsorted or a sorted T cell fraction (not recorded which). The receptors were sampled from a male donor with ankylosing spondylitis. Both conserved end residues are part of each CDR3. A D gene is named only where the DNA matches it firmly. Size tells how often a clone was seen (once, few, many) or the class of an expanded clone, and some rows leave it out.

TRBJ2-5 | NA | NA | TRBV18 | TGTGCCAGCTCACCACCCACTAGAAAAGAGACCCAGTACTTC | CASSPPTRKETQYF
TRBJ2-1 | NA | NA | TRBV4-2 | TGTGCCAGGGGCTCGGACCTTTACAATGAGCAGTTCTTC | CARGSDLYNEQFF
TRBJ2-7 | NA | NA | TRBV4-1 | TGCGCCAGCAGCCAAGAGGCGGGCGGGGCTACCTACGAGCAGTACTTC | CASSQEAGGATYEQYF
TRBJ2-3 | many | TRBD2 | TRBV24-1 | TGTGCCACCAGTGATCCCTCCCCCACTAGCGGGGCCACAGATACGCAGTATTTT | CATSDPSPTSGATDTQYF
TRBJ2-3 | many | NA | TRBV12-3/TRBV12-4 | TGTGCCAGCAGTCCCCTATCCGGAGATACGCAGTATTTT | CASSPLSGDTQYF
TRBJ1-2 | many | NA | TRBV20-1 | TGCAGTGCAACCCAAGGGGGATTCTATGGCTACACCTTC | CSATQGGFYGYTF
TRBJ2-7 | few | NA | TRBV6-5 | TGTGCCAGCAGTTACGATTGGCCCCACCCCTACGAGCAGTACTTC | CASSYDWPHPYEQYF
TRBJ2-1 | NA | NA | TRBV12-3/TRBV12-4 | TGTGCCAGCAGCTTACATCAGGACCGCATCAATGAGCAGTTCTTC | CASSLHQDRINEQFF
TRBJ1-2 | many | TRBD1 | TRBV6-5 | TGTGCCAGCAGTTACTCGATAACGAGGGGGCGGGATGGCTACACCTTC | CASSYSITRGRDGYTF
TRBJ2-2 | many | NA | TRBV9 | TGTGCCAGCAGCGGTAGTTACCCCGGGGAGCTGTTTTTT | CASSGSYPGELFF
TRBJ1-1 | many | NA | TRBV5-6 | TGTGCCAGCAGGTGGGGCAGGGCAGCTGAAGCTTTCTTT | CASRWGRAAEAFF
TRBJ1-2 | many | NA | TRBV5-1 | TGCGCCAGCAGCGATCTACAGGGTAGAAATGGCTACACCTTC | CASSDLQGRNGYTF
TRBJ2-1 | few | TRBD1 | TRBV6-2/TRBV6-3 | TGTGCCAGCAGCGACAGGGATTACAATGAGCAGTTCTTC | CASSDRDYNEQFF
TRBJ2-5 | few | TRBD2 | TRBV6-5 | TGTGCCAGCAGTTACGAGCTAGCGGGAAACCAAGAGACCCAGTACTTC | CASSYELAGNQETQYF
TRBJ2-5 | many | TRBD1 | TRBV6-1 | TGTGCCAGCAGGGAAGGGGGCAAAGAGACCCAGTACTTC | CASREGGKETQYF
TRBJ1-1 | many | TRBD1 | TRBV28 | TGTGCCAGCAGTTTGGGGACAGGGCTAGAAGCTTTCTTT | CASSLGTGLEAFF
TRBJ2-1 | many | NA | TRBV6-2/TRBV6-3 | TGTGCCAGCAGTCCCCGGGACACCGAGCAGTTCTTC | CASSPRDTEQFF